The T cell receptor beta chain under discussion was sequenced for a study of healthy donors' naive CD4 and CD8 T cells. Study overall: Donors, half of them female, were 20-25, 40-50 or 60-70 years old.

V was pared by 2 bases and J by 3 bases, with 11 bases between. From germline, CDR1 is SQVTM and CDR2 ANQGSEA. The CDR3 is 13 amino acids. This clonotype was recorded a few times. Its antigen is unidentified. Study conclusions and caveats: Roughly 13% of CD4/CD8 propensity variance appeared explained by V, J and CDR3 charge.

Each TCR library used around 540 ng of total RNA and a linear amplification protocol. TCRdb called the reads again in MiXCR, with one record for every CDR3 protein. The sample consists of approximately 180,000 distinct CDR3 sequences, under 85% of them appearing once. The TCR comes from a pool of human donors in good health; the sample pools cells from several healthy donors. The J gene is TRBJ2-7, the V gene TRBV29-1; no firm D call. The sequencing sample was made of naive CD4+ and CD8+ T cells sorted from blood, pooled from several donors. The CDR3 region is CSVEWPGRYEQYF. As DNA, the CDR3 is TGCAGCGTTGAATGGCCCGGGCGCTACGAGCAGTACTTC.